The rows below give T cell receptor beta chains drawn from one sample of a study of vaccination and CD4 T cells after COVID-19. TCRdb reprocessed the PCR reads with MiXCR, giving one entry per CDR3 protein. The data hold thousands of distinct CDR3 sequences, with about two fifths observed a single time. No cognate antigen is known for these TCRs. The specimen sequenced was CD4+ T cells from blood, cultured in vitro. Receptors were obtained from a human donor in good health. Both conserved end residues are part of each CDR3. Each record gives: J gene, V gene, clone size, D gene, CDR3 DNA, CDR3 protein. The D gene is left open where the match is weak. Size is stated for part of the rows, as once, few or many counts, or as a class when the clone is expanded.

j_gene: TRBJ1-5; v_gene: TRBV6-1; abundance: few; d_gene: TRBD1; CDR3nt: TGTGCCAGCAGTCGACAGGGTGGTCAGCCCCAGCATTTT; CDR3aa: CASSRQGGQPQHF
j_gene: TRBJ2-1; v_gene: TRBV7-3; abundance: few; d_gene: NA; CDR3nt: TGTGCCAGCAGCTTAAGGTCCCTTCCGGCGTCCTACAATGAGCAGTTCTTC; CDR3aa: CASSLRSLPASYNEQFF
j_gene: TRBJ2-7; v_gene: TRBV20-1; abundance: NA; d_gene: TRBD1; CDR3nt: TGCAGTGCTAGAGAGACAGGGCGATCCTACGAGCAGTACTTC; CDR3aa: CSARETGRSYEQYF
j_gene: TRBJ2-7; v_gene: TRBV6-5; abundance: few; d_gene: NA; CDR3nt: TGTGCCAGCAGTTACTCGCGGCCTCCGGGGGAGCAGTACTTC; CDR3aa: CASSYSRPPGEQYF
j_gene: TRBJ2-3; v_gene: TRBV20-1; abundance: few; d_gene: TRBD2; CDR3nt: TGCAGTGCTGGGGGGGGAGACCGCACAGATACGCAGTATTTT; CDR3aa: CSAGGGDRTDTQYF
j_gene: TRBJ2-5; v_gene: TRBV5-1; abundance: few; d_gene: NA; CDR3nt: TGCGCCAGCAGCCACGGTCAGCTAAAAGAGACCCAGTACTTC; CDR3aa: CASSHGQLKETQYF
j_gene: TRBJ2-7; v_gene: TRBV5-1; abundance: once; d_gene: TRBD1; CDR3nt: TGCGCCAGCAGCTCTGACAGGGGTGGTTCCGAGCAGTACTTC; CDR3aa: CASSSDRGGSEQYF
j_gene: TRBJ2-3; v_gene: TRBV4-2; abundance: NA; d_gene: NA; CDR3nt: TGTGCCAGCAGCCAAGTTAAGCCCACAGATACGCAGTATTTT; CDR3aa: CASSQVKPTDTQYF
j_gene: TRBJ2-7; v_gene: TRBV2; abundance: NA; d_gene: TRBD2; CDR3nt: TGTGCCAGCACCGAGCTCCCCACTAGCGGAGGGGTTGGGGGGTACTTC; CDR3aa: CASTELPTSGGVGGYF
j_gene: TRBJ2-7; v_gene: TRBV28; abundance: NA; d_gene: NA; CDR3nt: TGTGCCAGCGCCCTCGGCGGGACACGCTACGAGCAGTACTTC; CDR3aa: CASALGGTRYEQYF
j_gene: TRBJ1-2; v_gene: TRBV7-8; abundance: medium-sized; d_gene: TRBD1; CDR3nt: TGTGCCAGCAGCGGGGGACAGGGTATATGGGGCTACACCTTC; CDR3aa: CASSGGQGIWGYTF
j_gene: TRBJ1-1; v_gene: TRBV7-9; abundance: once; d_gene: NA; CDR3nt: TGTGCCAGCAGATATACTTCGATGGGCACTGAAGCTTTCTTT; CDR3aa: CASRYTSMGTEAFF
j_gene: TRBJ2-1; v_gene: TRBV24-1; abundance: NA; d_gene: TRBD2; CDR3nt: TGTGCCACCAGTGACCCACTAGCGGACTACAATGAGCAGTTCTTC; CDR3aa: CATSDPLADYNEQFF
j_gene: TRBJ2-7; v_gene: TRBV5-1; abundance: NA; d_gene: TRBD2; CDR3nt: TGCGCCAGCAGCTTGGTTCCGGGACTAGGGTACGAGCAGTACTTC; CDR3aa: CASSLVPGLGYEQYF
j_gene: TRBJ1-2; v_gene: TRBV6-1; abundance: NA; d_gene: NA; CDR3nt: TGTGCCACAGGGATTCCTAACTATGGCTACACCTTC; CDR3aa: CATGIPNYGYTF
j_gene: TRBJ1-2; v_gene: TRBV6-5; abundance: few; d_gene: NA; CDR3nt: TGTGCCAGCAGTTACTTGGGGGCCAGCTATGGCTACACCTTC; CDR3aa: CASSYLGASYGYTF
j_gene: TRBJ1-3; v_gene: TRBV7-2; abundance: NA; d_gene: NA; CDR3nt: TGTGCCAGCAGCTCGGATATGGTGACTGGAAACACCATATATTTT; CDR3aa: CASSSDMVTGNTIYF
j_gene: TRBJ2-7; v_gene: TRBV12-3/TRBV12-4; abundance: few; d_gene: NA; CDR3nt: TGTGCCAGCAGTCCGGACAGTTCCTACGAGCAGTACTTC; CDR3aa: CASSPDSSYEQYF
j_gene: TRBJ1-5; v_gene: TRBV29-1; abundance: NA; d_gene: TRBD1; CDR3nt: TGCAGCGTCCGGACAGGGGATAATCAGCCCCAGCATTTT; CDR3aa: CSVRTGDNQPQHF
j_gene: TRBJ2-5; v_gene: TRBV27; abundance: few; d_gene: NA; CDR3nt: TGTGCCAGCAGTTTGTTTGGGACCCAGTACTTC; CDR3aa: CASSLFGTQYF
j_gene: TRBJ1-1; v_gene: TRBV29-1; abundance: NA; d_gene: NA; CDR3nt: TGCAGCGGATCAGGGATCATGAACACTGAAGCTTTCTTT; CDR3aa: CSGSGIMNTEAFF
j_gene: TRBJ1-3; v_gene: TRBV7-2; abundance: NA; d_gene: NA; CDR3nt: TGTGCCAGCAGCTTAGCCCCCGCGGCCAGCTCTGGAAACACCATATATTTT; CDR3aa: CASSLAPAASSGNTIYF
j_gene: TRBJ1-2; v_gene: TRBV19; abundance: NA; d_gene: NA; CDR3nt: TGTGCCAGTACTAGGGGCGGATATTATGGCTACACCTTC; CDR3aa: CASTRGGYYGYTF
j_gene: TRBJ2-1; v_gene: TRBV10-3; abundance: NA; d_gene: NA; CDR3nt: TGTGCCATCTGGGGAGCGCGAGATGAGCAGTTCTTC; CDR3aa: CAIWGARDEQFF
j_gene: TRBJ2-3; v_gene: TRBV21-1; abundance: NA; d_gene: NA; CDR3nt: TGTGCCAGCAGCCGCACAGATACGCAGTATTTT; CDR3aa: CASSRTDTQYF
j_gene: TRBJ1-1; v_gene: TRBV28; abundance: NA; d_gene: NA; CDR3nt: TGTGCCACTACGCCGGGGATTCCTGAAGCTTTCTTT; CDR3aa: CATTPGIPEAFF
j_gene: TRBJ1-2; v_gene: TRBV6-1; abundance: few; d_gene: NA; CDR3nt: TGTGCCAGCAAGAAGGAGAAAGCCTATGGCTACACCTTC; CDR3aa: CASKKEKAYGYTF
j_gene: TRBJ2-2; v_gene: TRBV7-9; abundance: NA; d_gene: NA; CDR3nt: TGTGCCAGCAGCTTACGGCAGGACCTACCGAACACCGGGGAGCTGTTTTTT; CDR3aa: CASSLRQDLPNTGELFF
j_gene: TRBJ2-7; v_gene: TRBV19; abundance: NA; d_gene: TRBD2; CDR3nt: TGTGCCAGTAGTGCAACTAGCGGGCTATGGGTAGGGGAGCAGTACTTC; CDR3aa: CASSATSGLWVGEQYF